The count of the clone carrying this T cell receptor beta chain is one. What it binds is not known. The data stem from a study of cytomegalovirus exposure and HLA in healthy donors. PCR amplification relied on 60 Vbeta primers (plus 13 Jbeta primers). Generated by immunoSEQ multiplex PCR, the TCRdb table keeps only in-frame clones and is missing some. In the table there are about 110,000 clones, just over 70% of which are singletons. Trimming left V 6 bases short and J 7 bases short, with 10 bases between. Germline V gene sequence: CDR1 MDHEN, CDR2 SYDVKM. The CDR3 covers 12 residues. Study findings and constraints: For most subjects, TCR beta sequences were reported to predict HLA-A and HLA-B alleles with accuracy.

The sample comprised PBMCs. The chain uses TRBV28 and TRBJ2-1; D not resolved. This receptor was taken from a boy aged 10-17 years in good health and CMV-seronegative. DNA for the CDR3: TGTGCCAGCAGCTTTGACTTGAATGAGCAGTTCTTC. It translates to CASSFDLNEQFF.